The 8 T cell receptor beta chains in this list originate from one sample, sequenced in a study of early stage breast cancer tumors. The method was immunoSEQ multiplex PCR; TCRdb's version includes in-frame clones alone and lacks a portion of them. The sample lists about 28,000 clones, less than 85% occurring once. The sequenced sample consisted of blood. These receptors originate from a person between 55 and 69 years old with breast cancer.

This rearrangement joins TRBV5-1 to TRBJ2-1; D not resolved. The germline gives CDR1 SGHRS, CDR2 YFSETQ. There are 14 residues in the CDR3. Trimming removed 0 bases at V and 9 bases at J, with 13 bases between. The CDR3 bases are TGCGCCAGCAGCTTGGATCGTGGGTCAGGTGAGCAGTTCTTC. Its translation: CASSLDRGSGEQFF.

The CDR3 sequence is CASSQGQGAGGETQYF. The CDR3 DNA reads TGTGCCAGCAGCCAAGGACAGGGGGCGGGTGGAGAGACCCAGTACTTC. The V and J genes are TRBV13 and TRBJ2-5, with TRBD1 identical over 11 bases. The germline V gene encodes CDR1 PRHDT and CDR2 FYEKMQ (reference sequence). The trim removed 5 bases at V and 4 bases at J, leaving 9 bases unmatched. The CDR3 runs 16 residues. The whole variable domain, filled in from reference TRBV13 and TRBJ2-5, reads AAGVIQSPRHLIKEKRETATLKCYPIPRHDTVYWYQQGPGQDPQFLISFYEKMQSDKGSIPDRFSAQQFSDYHSELNMSSLELGDSALYFCASSQGQGAGGETQYFGPGTRLLVL.

This clone came up once. The CDR3 DNA reads TGTGCCAGCAGCAGGACAGGGGTCCACTACAATGAGCAGTTCTTC. It translates to CASSRTGVHYNEQFF. The chain is built from TRBV13 and TRBJ2-1; 9 positions agree with TRBD1. The germline gives CDR1 PRHDT, CDR2 FYEKMQ (reference sequence). V lost 5 bases and J lost 3; bases outside the gene matches: 5. The CDR3 has 15 amino acids.

The chain has TRBV6-1 and TRBJ2-1, with 7 bases lining up with TRBD2. V shed 5 bases and J 7 bases; nucleotides not matched to a gene: 11. The germline CDR1 and CDR2 sequences are MNHNS and SASEGT. The CDR3 contains 15 residues. As DNA, the CDR3 is TGTGCCAGCAGTTTAATGGGACTACCCAGGAATGAGCAGTTCTTC. It yields the protein CASSLMGLPRNEQFF.

The chain uses TRBV4-3 and TRBJ1-2, with D unclear. The V gene lost 1 base and the J gene lost 3 bases, with 18 bases spanning the gap. The length of the CDR3 is 17 residues. The germline V gene has CDR1 LGHNA and CDR2 YSLEER. CDR3 nucleotides: TGCGCCAGCAGCCAAGCCTGGGGATCGGAGGAATACTATGGCTACACCTTC. It is translated as CASSQAWGSEEYYGYTF.

This clone was seen just once. The V gene is TRBV11-2, the J gene TRBJ2-7; TRBD1 matches 9 bases. The trim removed 5 bases at V and 1 base at J, leaving 9 bases unmatched. Germline CDR1 SGHAT, CDR2 FQNNGV. CDR3 length: 16 residues. The CDR3, as DNA: TGTGCCAGCAGCGGTTCTGGGACAGGGATATCCTACGAGCAGTACTTC. Translation gives CASSGSGTGISYEQYF.

J is TRBJ2-7 and V is TRBV7-2, with TRBD2 matching over 12 bases. There are 15 residues in the CDR3. Germline V lookup: CDR1 SGHTA, CDR2 FQGNSA. The V and J ends lost 1 base and 9 bases, in that order; junction bases with no gene match: 7. CDR3 residues: CASSLVRLAGEAQYF. The DNA of the CDR3 is TGTGCCAGCAGCTTAGTAAGACTAGCGGGAGAGGCGCAGTACTTC.

This clone was seen a single time. This chain links TRBV19 with TRBJ2-3; a possible D gene is TRBD1 (5 bases). CDR1 and CDR2 from the germline V gene are LNHDA and SQIVND (reference sequence). This CDR3 is 11 amino acids long. With 7 bases removed from V and 5 bases from J, the gap between germline ends came to 7 bases. In DNA, the CDR3 is TGTGCCAGTACCCAGGGAGATACGCAGTATTTT. Translated: CASTQGDTQYF.